This TCR beta chain emerged from a study of blood T cell repertoires in COVID-19. For the study at large: The United States, Italy and Spain provided the acute and convalescent COVID-19 samples. PBMCs, B-cell-depleted T cells, or T cells provided the cDNA or gDNA that made up the material.

This clone showed up just once. Seattle patient enrollment occurred during active infection, with longitudinal follow-up thereafter. The method was immunoSEQ multiplex PCR; TCRdb's version includes in-frame clones alone and lacks a portion of them. The table lists approximately 90,000 clones, approximately 80% of them singletons. Material: peripheral blood. This clonotype was sampled from a man between 65 and 80 years old with COVID-19, enrolled during active disease.

CDR3 residues: CASSMSRGDTDTQYF. DNA of the CDR3: TGTGCCAGTAGTATGTCGCGGGGGGACACAGATACGCAGTATTTT. The J gene is TRBJ2-3, the V gene TRBV19; 8 bases line up with TRBD2. The CDR3 has 15 residues. Germline CDR1 reads LNHDA; CDR2 reads SQIVND (reference sequence). Unmatched junction bases numbered 4, after V lost 3 bases and J lost 2 bases.